The clone carrying this TCR beta chain was counted between two and nine times. CDR1 SGHRS and CDR2 YFSETQ come from the germline V gene. The CDR3 consists of 15 residues. Trimming pared 1 base from V and 7 bases from J, leaving 15 bases between. TCRdb analysed the 5' RACE reads with MiXCR anew, one entry per CDR3 protein. Found here are around 400,000 distinct CDR3 sequences, approximately 25% of them singletons; the top ten hold around 8.1%. The sample belongs to a study of T-cell memory formation after mild COVID-19. Across the whole study: The study found TCR clusters largely donor specific.

The sequence came from an adult woman who had mild COVID-19 (a few samples of this study predate the infection). Cell type and time point are not known. The chain joins TRBV5-1 to TRBJ2-1, with D possibly TRBD1 on 6 matching bases. Sequencing was done on a sample of PBMCs or a T cell subset sorted from them (not recorded which). The CDR3 nucleotides are TGCGCCAGCAGCTTGATAACAGGGAGCGTTAATGAGCAGTTCTTC. This codes for CASSLITGSVNEQFF.